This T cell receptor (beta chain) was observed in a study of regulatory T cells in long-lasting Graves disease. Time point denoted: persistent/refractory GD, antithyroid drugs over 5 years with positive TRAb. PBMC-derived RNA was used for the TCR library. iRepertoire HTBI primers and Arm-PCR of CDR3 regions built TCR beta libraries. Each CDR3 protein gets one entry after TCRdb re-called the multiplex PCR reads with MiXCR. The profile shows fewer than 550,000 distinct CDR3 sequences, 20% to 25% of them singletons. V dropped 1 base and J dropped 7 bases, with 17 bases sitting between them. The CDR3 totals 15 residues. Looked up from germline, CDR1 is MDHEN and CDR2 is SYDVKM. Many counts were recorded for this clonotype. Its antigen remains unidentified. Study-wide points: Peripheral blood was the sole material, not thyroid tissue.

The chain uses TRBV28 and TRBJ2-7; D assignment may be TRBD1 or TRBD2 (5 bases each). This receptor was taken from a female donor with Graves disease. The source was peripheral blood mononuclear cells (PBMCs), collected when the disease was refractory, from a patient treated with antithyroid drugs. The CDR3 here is CASSLLDGTEQEQYF. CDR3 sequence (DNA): TGTGCCAGCAGTTTATTGGACGGGACGGAACAGGAGCAGTACTTC.